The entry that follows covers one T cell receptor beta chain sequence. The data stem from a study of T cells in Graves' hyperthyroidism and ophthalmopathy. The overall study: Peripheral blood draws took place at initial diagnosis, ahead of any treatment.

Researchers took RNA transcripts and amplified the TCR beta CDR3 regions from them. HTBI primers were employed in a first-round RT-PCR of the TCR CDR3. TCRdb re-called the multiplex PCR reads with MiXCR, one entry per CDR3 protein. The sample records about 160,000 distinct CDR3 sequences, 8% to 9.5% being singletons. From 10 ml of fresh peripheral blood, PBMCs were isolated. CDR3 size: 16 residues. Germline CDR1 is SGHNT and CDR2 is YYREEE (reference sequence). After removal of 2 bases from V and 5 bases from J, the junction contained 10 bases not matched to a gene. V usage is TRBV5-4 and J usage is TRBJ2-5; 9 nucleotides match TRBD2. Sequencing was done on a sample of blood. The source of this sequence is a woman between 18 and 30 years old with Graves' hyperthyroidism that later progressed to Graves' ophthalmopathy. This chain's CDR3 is CASSFRIAGEGETQYF. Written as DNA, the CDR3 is TGTGCCAGCAGCTTCCGGATAGCGGGAGAGGGGGAGACCCAGTACTTC.